The clone carrying this T cell receptor (beta chain) was counted a few times. No antigen is known for it. The data are from a study of immune cell composition in non-small cell lung cancer. Findings and limits, study-wide: Tumour-associated clones >0.5% occurred in approximately 32% of adenocarcinomas, about four fifths of squamous.

The CDR3 length is 16 residues. CDR1 is LNHDA and CDR2 is SQIVND in the germline V gene (reference sequence). J lost 6 bases, V lost 5 bases, and 15 bases had no gene match. Normal lung was taken at the farthest possible site, at least 3 cm from tumour. The repertoire was sequenced with immunoSEQ multiplex PCR; TCRdb's copy has only in-frame clones and lacks some. The data show over 1,500 clones, about 80% seen once. Sequences were obtained from non-adjacent lung tissue. The TCR comes from a human donor with non-small cell lung cancer. The genes are TRBV19 and TRBJ1-2; 7 nucleotides match TRBD1. The DNA for the CDR3 is TGTGCCAGTAGTCTCCTTGGAGACAGGGAGGTACATGGCTACACCTTC. Amino acids: CASSLLGDREVHGYTF.